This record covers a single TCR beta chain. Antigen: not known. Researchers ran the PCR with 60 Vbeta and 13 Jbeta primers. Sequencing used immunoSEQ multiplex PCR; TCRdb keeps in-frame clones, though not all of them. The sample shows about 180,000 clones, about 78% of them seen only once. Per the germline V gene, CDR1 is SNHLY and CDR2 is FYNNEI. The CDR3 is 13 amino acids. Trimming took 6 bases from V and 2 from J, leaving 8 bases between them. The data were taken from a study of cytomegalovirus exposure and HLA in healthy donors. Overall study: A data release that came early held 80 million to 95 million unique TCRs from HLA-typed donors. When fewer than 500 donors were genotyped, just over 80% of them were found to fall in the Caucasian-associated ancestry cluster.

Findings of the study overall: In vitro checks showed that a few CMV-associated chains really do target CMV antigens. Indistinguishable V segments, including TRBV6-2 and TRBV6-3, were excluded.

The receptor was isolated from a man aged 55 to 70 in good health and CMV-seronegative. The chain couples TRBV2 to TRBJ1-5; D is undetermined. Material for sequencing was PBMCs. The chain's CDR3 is CASRHRGNQPQHF. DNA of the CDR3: TGTGCCAGCAGACACAGAGGCAATCAGCCCCAGCATTTT.